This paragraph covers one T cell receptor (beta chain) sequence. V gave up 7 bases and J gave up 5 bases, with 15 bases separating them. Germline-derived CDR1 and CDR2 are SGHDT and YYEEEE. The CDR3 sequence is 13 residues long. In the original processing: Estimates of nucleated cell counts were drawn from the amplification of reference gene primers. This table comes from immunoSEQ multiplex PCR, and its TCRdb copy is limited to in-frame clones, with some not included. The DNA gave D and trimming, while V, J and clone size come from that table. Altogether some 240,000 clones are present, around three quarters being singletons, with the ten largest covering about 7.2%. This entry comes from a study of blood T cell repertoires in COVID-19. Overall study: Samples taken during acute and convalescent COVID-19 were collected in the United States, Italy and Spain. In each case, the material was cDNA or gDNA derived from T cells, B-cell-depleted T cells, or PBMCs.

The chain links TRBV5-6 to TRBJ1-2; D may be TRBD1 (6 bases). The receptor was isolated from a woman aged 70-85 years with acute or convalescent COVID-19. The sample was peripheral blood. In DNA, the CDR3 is TGTGCCAGCGGGCGTCGGGGGGCGTATGGCTACACCTTC. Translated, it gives CASGRRGAYGYTF.